One sample yielded the 19 T cell receptor beta chains listed below, sequenced in a study of molecular identifiers for immune sequencing clone quantification. TCRdb re-analysed the PCR reads in MiXCR, keeping a single row per CDR3 protein. The sample records over 600,000 distinct CDR3 sequences, about 20% being singletons. The sample was naive CD8+ T cells from blood, with Jurkat cell RNA spiked in. Documented subset: FACS-sorted CD8+CD4-CCR7+CD45RA+ naive T cells. The source is a human donor in good health. Some libraries in this study had Jurkat cell RNA spiked in.

This clonotype was seen once. One base away lies a much larger clone, so this may be a sequencing read error. The chain uses TRBV7-8 and TRBJ2-7; D call uncertain. Germline loops: CDR1 SGHVS, CDR2 FQNEAQ. The CDR3 contains 13 residues. The chain's CDR3 is CAGSEAGYYEQYF. The CDR3 DNA is TGTGCCGGCAGCGAAGCCGGCTACTACGAGCAGTACTTC.

Only a few counts were recorded for this clonotype. The chain recombines TRBV27 with TRBJ2-7; the D gene is possibly TRBD2 (5 bases). Germline values: CDR1 MNHEY, CDR2 SMNVEV (reference sequence). Trimming took 3 bases from V and 3 from J, leaving 12 bases between them. The CDR3 extends over 14 amino acids. Here the CDR3 reads CASSFAGRFYEQYF. Written as DNA, the CDR3 is TGTGCCAGCAGTTTCGCGGGCAGGTTCTACGAGCAGTACTTC.

This clonotype was seen a handful of times. The chain combines TRBV7-9 with TRBJ1-1; no reliable D call. Germline CDR1 and CDR2: SEHNR and FQNEAQ (reference sequence). V lost 3 bases and J lost 6, with 20 bases in between. This CDR3 region has 16 residues. CDR3 DNA sequence: TGTGCCAGCAGCTTGTGGGGATACGGCGGCTGGGCTGAAGCTTTCTTT. Translating it yields CASSLWGYGGWAEAFF.

This clonotype was found many times. This chain uses TRBV7-9 with TRBJ2-7; a weak D match, TRBD2 (6 bases). This CDR3 region has 13 residues. Trimming left V 0 bases short and J 12 bases short, with 15 bases between. CDR1 is SEHNR, CDR2 FQNEAQ, per germline (reference sequence). DNA for the CDR3: TGTGCCAGCAGCTTAGCGTATCCGGGAGTGCCGTACTTC. Translating gives CASSLAYPGVPYF.

The table lists this clonotype with many counts. The chain joins TRBV7-9 to TRBJ2-5; D is unresolved. The CDR3 totals 15 residues. V was trimmed by 1 base and J by 0 bases, leaving 9 bases between them. In germline, CDR1 is SEHNR, CDR2 FQNEAQ (reference sequence). This CDR3 is CASSLVTVYQETQYF. DNA for the CDR3: TGTGCCAGCAGCTTAGTCACCGTGTACCAAGAGACCCAGTACTTC.

This clonotype was seen a handful of times. J is TRBJ2-1 and V is TRBV9; 10 nucleotides line up with TRBD2. The junction had 6 bases not matched to a gene; V was cut back by 2 bases and J by 4 bases. CDR3 length: 16 residues. Germline-derived CDR1 and CDR2 are SGDLS and YYNGEE. The CDR3 spells CASSVKTSGAYNEQFF. CDR3 DNA sequence: TGTGCCAGCAGCGTTAAAACTAGCGGGGCATACAATGAGCAGTTCTTC.

This clonotype occurred many times. V and J are TRBV7-9 and TRBJ1-2; D is unresolved. Germline loops: CDR1 SEHNR, CDR2 FQNEAQ (reference sequence). The CDR3 totals 13 residues. Trimming cost V 3 bases and J 1 base, with 6 bases left between them. This chain's CDR3 is CASSLGDNYGYTF. For the CDR3, the DNA is TGTGCCAGCAGCTTGGGAGATAACTATGGCTACACCTTC.

This clonotype was counted many times. The chain employs TRBV4-3 and TRBJ2-7; 10 bases match TRBD2. CDR3 size: 16 residues. Germline CDR1 is LGHNA and CDR2 is YSLEER. With V trimmed by 0 bases and J by 5 bases, 7 bases remained unmatched. The DNA of the CDR3 is TGCGCCAGCAGCCAAGATGTCGGAGCGGGAGGGAACGAGCAGTACTTC. Residues: CASSQDVGAGGNEQYF.

Points on this clonotype: This sequence may be a read error, since a much larger clone differs from it by one base. The J gene is TRBJ2-5, the V gene TRBV7-9; TRBD1 aligns across 8 bases. CDR1 SEHNR and CDR2 FQNEAQ come from the germline V gene (reference sequence). The V gene end was trimmed by 4 bases and the J gene end by 7 bases; junction bases not matched to a gene: 11. The CDR3 length is 15 residues. The CDR3 sequence: CASSWAGGAEATQYF. DNA for the CDR3: TGTGCCAGCAGCTGGGCAGGGGGCGCGGAAGCGACCCAGTACTTC.

This clonotype has more than one count but fewer than ten. The J gene is TRBJ2-1, the V gene TRBV12-3 or TRBV12-4; D might be TRBD2 (5 bases). This CDR3 region has 14 residues. The V end lost 7 bases, the J end lost 0 bases, and 10 bases lay between the germline ends. The CDR3: CASTSRGSYNEQFF. CDR3 bases: TGTGCCAGCACTTCCCGGGGCTCCTACAATGAGCAGTTCTTC.

This clonotype was seen at least ten times. The V and J genes are TRBV6-2 or TRBV6-3 and TRBJ2-3; 14 nucleotides match TRBD2. J was trimmed by 7 bases and V by 7 bases; bases with no gene match: 7. Germline CDR1 reads MNHEY; CDR2 reads SVGEGT. The CDR3 spans 15 residues. DNA for the CDR3: TGTGCCAGCATTCGGGGGACTAGCGGGGGTCATACGCAGTATTTT. Protein sequence: CASIRGTSGGHTQYF.

V usage is TRBV6-5 and J usage is TRBJ1-3; D is undetermined. The V end lost 0 bases, the J end lost 4 bases, and 13 bases lay between the germline ends. CDR1 MNHEY and CDR2 SVGAGI come from the germline V gene. The CDR3 has 16 amino acids. The CDR3 sequence: CASSYSFTVGGNTIYF. DNA of the CDR3: TGTGCCAGCAGTTACTCATTTACGGTGGGGGGAAACACCATATATTTT.

This clonotype appeared many times. This chain joins TRBV7-2 and TRBJ1-1, with D tentatively TRBD1 (5 bases). Germline assignment: CDR1 SGHTA and CDR2 FQGNSA. The V end was cut by 4 bases, the J end by 6 bases, with 15 bases between. This CDR3 has 14 residues. This CDR3 is CASSSGPGRSEAFF. The CDR3 DNA follows: TGTGCCAGCAGCTCCGGACCGGGGCGGTCTGAAGCTTTCTTT. The complete variable domain, with remaining parts taken from reference TRBV7-2 and TRBJ1-1, reads GAGVSQSPSNKVTEKGKDVELRCDPISGHTALYWYRQSLGQGLEFLIYFQGNSAPDKSGLPSDRFSAERTGGSVSTLTIQRTQQEDSAVYLCASSSGPGRSEAFFGQGTRLTVV.

At least ten counts were recorded for this clonotype. The chain recombines TRBV29-1 with TRBJ1-1; D gene uncertain. The CDR3 spans 11 residues. In germline, CDR1 is SQVTM, CDR2 ANQGSEA. With 2 bases removed from V and 7 bases from J, the gap between germline ends came to 8 bases. The CDR3 DNA follows: TGCAGCGTTGAATTAGGGATTGAAGCTTTCTTT. It codes for CSVELGIEAFF.

At least ten counts were recorded for this clonotype. This chain joins TRBV5-4 and TRBJ1-6, with D perhaps TRBD1 (5 bases). The CDR3 sequence is 14 residues long. From germline, CDR1 is SGHNT and CDR2 YYREEE (reference sequence). Trimming pared 4 bases from V and 10 bases from J, leaving 15 bases between. CDR3 loop: CASSPRRAGSPLHF. CDR3 DNA sequence: TGTGCCAGCAGCCCCCGGAGGGCAGGGTCACCCCTCCACTTT. Looking up the rest from reference TRBV5-4 and TRBJ1-6 gives the full variable domain: ETGVTQSPTHLIKTRGQQVTLRCSSQSGHNTVSWYQQALGQGPQFIFQYYREEENGRGNFPPRFSGLQFPNYSSELNVNALELDDSALYLCASSPRRAGSPLHFGNGTRLTVT.

This clonotype was observed many times. The CDR3 DNA reads TGTGCCAGCAGCCCCTGGGGACTAGAAGCTAGCACAGATACGCAGTATTTT. Its protein is CASSPWGLEASTDTQYF. The chain links TRBV7-2 to TRBJ2-3; 8 bases map to TRBD2. Germline lookup yields CDR1 SGHTA and CDR2 FQGNSA. V trimming: 5 bases; J trimming: 0 bases; junction bases outside the gene matches: 10. CDR3 length equals 17 residues.

This clonotype was counted a single time. A much larger clone sits a single nucleotide away, making a read error possible. V gene TRBV4-3 combines with J gene TRBJ2-7; the D is unclear. CDR3 size: 17 residues. The germline V and J ends were trimmed by 0 bases and 0 bases, with 15 bases remaining between them. Germline V gene lookup returns CDR1 LGHNA and CDR2 YSLEER. In nucleotides, the CDR3 is TGCGCCAGCAGCCAAGATCCAGTGACGTCGAGCTCCTACGAGCAGTACTTC. It translates to CASSQDPVTSSSYEQYF.

On this clonotype itself: Lacking the conserved final phenylalanine or tryptophan, this CDR3 likely reflects a read error. The chain joins TRBV6-1 to TRBJ1-4; the match to TRBD1 covers 10 bases. The trim removed 1 base at V and 8 bases at J, leaving 13 bases unmatched. The length of the CDR3 is 18 residues. CDR1 is MNHNS, CDR2 SASEGT, per germline. The CDR3 DNA is TGTGCCAGCAGTGAAGTGGGACAGGGGTTCGGGTTGGAAGAAAAACTGTTTTTA. Amino acid sequence: CASSEVGQGFGLEEKLFL.

The genes are TRBV9 and TRBJ2-7, with TRBD1 matching 8 bases. The CDR3 is made up of 15 amino acids. Germline CDR1 is SGDLS and CDR2 is YYNGEE. Unmatched junction bases numbered 4, after V lost 0 bases and J lost 2 bases. The CDR3 coding sequence is TGTGCCAGCAGCGTAGGGGACAGGCTCGCCTACGAGCAGTACTTC. Its protein is CASSVGDRLAYEQYF.